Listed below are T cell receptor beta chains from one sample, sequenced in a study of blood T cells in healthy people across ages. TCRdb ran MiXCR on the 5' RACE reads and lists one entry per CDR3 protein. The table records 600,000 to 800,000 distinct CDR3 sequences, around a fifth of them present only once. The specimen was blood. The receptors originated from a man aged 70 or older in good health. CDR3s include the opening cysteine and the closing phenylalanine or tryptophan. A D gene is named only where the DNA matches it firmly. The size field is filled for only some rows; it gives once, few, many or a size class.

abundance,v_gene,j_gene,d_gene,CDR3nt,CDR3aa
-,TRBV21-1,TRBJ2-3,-,TGTGCCAGCAGCAAAGGGACGGATTCCACAGATACGCAGTATTTT,CASSKGTDSTDTQYF
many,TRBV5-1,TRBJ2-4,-,TGCGCCAGCAGCGATTTACTAGCCAAAAACATTCAGTACTTC,CASSDLLAKNIQYF
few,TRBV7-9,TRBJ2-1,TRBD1,TGTGCCAGCAGCTTAATCCGCCTGGACAGGGGGCATATTGGTGAGCAGTTCTTC,CASSLIRLDRGHIGEQFF
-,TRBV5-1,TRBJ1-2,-,TGCGCCAGCAGCACGCAGGGGATAGCTAACTATGGCTACACCTTC,CASSTQGIANYGYTF
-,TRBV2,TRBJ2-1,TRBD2,TGTGCCAGCAGTGAAGCGGGAGGGCCGCCCAATGAGCAGTTCTTC,CASSEAGGPPNEQFF
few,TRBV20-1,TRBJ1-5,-,TGCGGTGCTAGCAGTGCGAGATATAGCAATCAGCCCCAGCATTTT,CGASSARYSNQPQHF
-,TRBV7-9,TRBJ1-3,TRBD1,TGTGCCAGCAGCTGGACAGGAATTGGAAACACCATATATTTT,CASSWTGIGNTIYF
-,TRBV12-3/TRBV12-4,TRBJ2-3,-,TGTGCCGCCCGAGGGGGAGCAGATGCGCAATATTTT,CAARGGADAQYF
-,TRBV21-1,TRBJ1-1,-,TGTGCCAGCAGGGAAAAAAAAAGTGGGGACAGGGATTCGCTGACTGAAGCTTTCTTT,CASREKKSGDRDSLTEAFF
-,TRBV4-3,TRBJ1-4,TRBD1,TGCGCCAGCAGCCAAGCGTTCACAGGGGGTGCAACTAATGAAAAACTGTTTTTT,CASSQAFTGGATNEKLFF
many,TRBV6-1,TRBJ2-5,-,TGTGCCAGCAGTGAAAACCCCCGGGAGACCCAGTACTTC,CASSENPRETQYF
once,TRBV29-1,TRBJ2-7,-,TGCAGCGTTGAATTGGCCCAGGGGGCTTCCGGGAGGAGAACCCACGAGCAGTACTTC,CSVELAQGASGRRTHEQYF
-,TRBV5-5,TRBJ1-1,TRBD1,TGTGCCAGCAGCTTACTACGGGACAGCTCGAACACTGAAGCTTTCTTT,CASSLLRDSSNTEAFF
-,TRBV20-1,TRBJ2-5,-,TGCAGTGCTCCTGTCGGGGGGCGGGAGACCCAGTACTTC,CSAPVGGRETQYF
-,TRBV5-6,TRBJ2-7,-,TGTGCCAGCAGCTCCACCAGCGGCTACGAGCAGAACTTC,CASSSTSGYEQNF
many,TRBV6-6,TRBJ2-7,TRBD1,TGTGCCAGCAGTCCAGGACAGGGGGTTAATTACGAGCAGTACTTC,CASSPGQGVNYEQYF
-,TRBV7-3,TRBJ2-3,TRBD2,TGTGCCAGCAGCACTTTAGCGGGAGCTGCAGATACGCAGTATTTT,CASSTLAGAADTQYF
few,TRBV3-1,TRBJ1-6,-,TGTGCCAGCAGCCAAGGAGCGACAGGAGGGGGTTCACCCCTCCACTTT,CASSQGATGGGSPLHF
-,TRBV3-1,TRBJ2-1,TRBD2,TGTGCCAGCAGCCCGGTTAGCGGGAGTGTTCAGTTCTTC,CASSPVSGSVQFF
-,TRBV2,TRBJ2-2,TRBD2,TGTGCCAGCAGCAAAAGCGGGAGCATCGGGGAGCTGTTTTTT,CASSKSGSIGELFF
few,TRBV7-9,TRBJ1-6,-,TGTGCCAGCAGCTTAGAGGGGAATTCACCCCTCCACTTT,CASSLEGNSPLHF
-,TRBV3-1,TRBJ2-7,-,TGTGCCAGCAGCCAGGGGGGCTACCCCCACGAGCAGTACTTC,CASSQGGYPHEQYF
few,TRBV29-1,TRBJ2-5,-,TGCAGCGGAGGGGCTAGGCAACAAGAGACCCAGTACTTC,CSGGARQQETQYF
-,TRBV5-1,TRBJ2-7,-,TGCGCCAGCAGCCCGGGGGACGGAAACTACGAGCAGTACTTC,CASSPGDGNYEQYF
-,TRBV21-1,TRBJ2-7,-,TGTGCCAGCGACCCGACAGCGGGAGAAATCTCCTACGAGCAGTACTTC,CASDPTAGEISYEQYF
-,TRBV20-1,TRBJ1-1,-,TGCAGCCTGGTTGGAACTGAAGCTTTCTTT,CSLVGTEAFF
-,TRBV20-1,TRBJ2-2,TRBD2,TGCAGTGCAGAACCAGCGGGAGTTACCGGGGAGCTGTTTTTT,CSAEPAGVTGELFF
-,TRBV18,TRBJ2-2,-,TGTGCCAGCTCACCGTTTGACAGCGGGGAGCTGTTTTTT,CASSPFDSGELFF
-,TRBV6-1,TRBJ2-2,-,TGTGCCAGCAGTGAGGACGAGCTGTTTTTT,CASSEDELFF
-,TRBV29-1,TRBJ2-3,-,TGCAGCCTGAATTTGGGAGATACGCAGTATTTT,CSLNLGDTQYF
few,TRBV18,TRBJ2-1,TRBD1,TGTGCCAGCTGTGCAGGGGGCTCGTCAGCGGGTTACAATGAGCAGTTCTTC,CASCAGGSSAGYNEQFF
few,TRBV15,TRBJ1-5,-,TGTGCCACCAGCAGAGATTGGGGGACCAATCGGCCCCAGCATTTT,CATSRDWGTNRPQHF
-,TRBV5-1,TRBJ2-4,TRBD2,TGCGCCAGCAGCCCTAGGGCTAGCGGGAGTGTTAACATTCAGTACTTC,CASSPRASGSVNIQYF
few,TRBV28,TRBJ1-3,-,TGTGCCAGCACACCCCCTGGAAACACCATATATTTT,CASTPPGNTIYF
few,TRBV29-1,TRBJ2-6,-,TGCAGCGTTGACATCCCTGGGGCCAACGTCCTGACTTTC,CSVDIPGANVLTF
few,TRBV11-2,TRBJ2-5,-,TGTGCCAGCAGCTTCGGGACAACTAATGAGCAGTCCTTC,CASSFGTTNEQSF
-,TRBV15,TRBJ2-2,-,TGTGCCACCAGCAGTGGCAGGGCCGGGGAGCTGTTTTTT,CATSSGRAGELFF
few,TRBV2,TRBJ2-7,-,TGTGCCAGCAGTGCAAACTCAGGGCCCCGACCCTACGAGCAGTACTTC,CASSANSGPRPYEQYF
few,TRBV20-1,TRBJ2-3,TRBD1,TGCAGTGCTAGCGACAGGGGCTACACAGATACGCAGTATTTT,CSASDRGYTDTQYF